This paragraph covers one T cell receptor (beta chain) sequence. The antigen remains unidentified. The entry originates in a study of blood T cells in healthy people across ages. General study results and limits: The study could not conclusively compare naive and antigen-experienced cells, given its unsorted PBMCs.

Between the trimmed V and J ends, which lost 5 bases and 2 bases, there was a span of 13 bases. The CDR3 is 13 residues long. Germline values: CDR1 SQVTM, CDR2 ANQGSEA. A second about 7 to 12 cycle PCR used barcoded and J-beta primers. TCRdb redid the calling of the 5' RACE reads with MiXCR, one entry per CDR3 protein. The sample carries 800,000 to 950,000 distinct CDR3 sequences, about 48% recorded once. The sample consisted of blood. The gene calls are TRBV29-1 and TRBJ2-7, with D maybe TRBD1 (6 bases). The receptor was derived from a man between 25 and 39 years old in good health. CDR3: CSVRQGKAYEQYF. CDR3 DNA: TGCAGCGTTCGCCAGGGGAAGGCCTACGAGCAGTACTTC.